The 28 T cell receptor beta chains in this list originate from one sample, sequenced in a study of T-cell memory formation after mild COVID-19. TCRdb processed the 5' RACE reads anew with MiXCR; each CDR3 protein has one entry. Of some 65,000 distinct CDR3 sequences in the sample, over 15% were seen once. The sample consisted of PBMCs or a T cell subset sorted from them (not recorded which). These receptors were collected from an adult woman who had mild COVID-19 (a few samples of this study predate the infection). Cell type and time point are not known.

This clonotype was counted only a few times. The V and J genes are TRBV6-2 or TRBV6-3 and TRBJ1-6, with D hard to call. Deletions cut 2 bases from V and 10 bases from J, with 18 bases between. CDR3 size: 16 residues. Germline V gene lookup returns CDR1 MNHEY and CDR2 SVGEGT. Here the CDR3 reads CASSYPPAGQESPLHF. CDR3 coding DNA: TGTGCCAGCAGTTACCCCCCCGCGGGCCAAGAATCACCCCTCCACTTT.

This clonotype showed up just a few times. This rearrangement joins TRBV15 to TRBJ2-1; no reliable D call. Per the germline V gene, CDR1 is LNHNV and CDR2 is YYDKDF (reference sequence). CDR3 length: 14 residues. V was shortened by 4 bases and J by 6 bases, with 13 bases between the two germline ends. The CDR3 loop reads CATSIRTASNEQFF. The CDR3 coding sequence is TGTGCCACCAGCATCAGAACCGCGAGCAATGAGCAGTTCTTC.

V gene TRBV20-1 combines with J gene TRBJ2-1; 8 nucleotides align to TRBD1. V dropped 0 bases and J dropped 7; count of bases not matched to a gene: 14. Germline CDR1 is DFQATT and CDR2 is SNEGSKA (reference sequence). The CDR3 spans 17 residues. DNA for the CDR3: TGCAGTGCTAGAGATCGACGAGGACAGGGATTCCCTAATGAGCAGTTCTTC. It is translated as CSARDRRGQGFPNEQFF.

In this sample, this clonotype turned up many times. The chain employs TRBV11-2 and TRBJ2-7; 12 bases are a match to TRBD2. The germline CDR1 and CDR2 sequences are SGHAT and FQNNGV. Trimming cost V 1 base and J 3 bases; bases outside gene matches: 4. This CDR3 is 16 amino acids long. CDR3 nucleotide sequence: TGTGCCAGCAGCTTAGTGACTAGCGGGAGTGTCTACGAGCAGTACTTC. Translated: CASSLVTSGSVYEQYF.

This clonotype showed up just once. The gene calls are TRBV7-9 and TRBJ2-1; a possible D gene is TRBD2 (6 bases). Looked up from germline, CDR1 is SEHNR and CDR2 is FQNEAQ (reference sequence). The V and J ends lost 2 bases and 5 bases respectively, with 13 bases between them. CDR3 length equals 15 residues. The CDR3 DNA is TGTGCCAGCAGCTTAAGCGGGTGGAGGGACAATGAGCAGTTCTTC. The encoded protein is CASSLSGWRDNEQFF. Combining the CDR3 with reference TRBV7-9 and TRBJ2-1 gives the whole variable domain DTGVSQNPRHKITKRGQNVTFRCDPISEHNRLYWYRQTLGQGPEFLTYFQNEAQLEKSRLLSDRFSAERPKGSFSTLEIQRTEQGDSAMYLCASSLSGWRDNEQFFGPGTRLTVL.

This clonotype was detected a few times. V and J are TRBV4-1 and TRBJ1-6; weak D call: TRBD1 (5 bases). V was pared by 1 base and J by 14 bases, with 9 bases between. This CDR3 is 12 amino acids long. Germline CDR1 reads MGHRA; CDR2 reads YSYEKL. CDR3 DNA: TGCGCCAGCAGCCAAGCCGGGGCCACCCTCCACTTT. Translating it yields CASSQAGATLHF.

The rearrangement links TRBV6-6 to TRBJ1-2; D gene ambiguous. Germline-derived CDR1 and CDR2 are MNHNY and SVGAGI (reference sequence). Trimming cost V 6 bases and J 1 base, with 21 bases left between them. The CDR3 totals 17 residues. The CDR3 region is CASSDVLRRRYNYGYTF. The CDR3 coding sequence is TGTGCCAGCAGCGATGTCCTGAGAAGGAGGTATAACTATGGCTACACCTTC.

V is TRBV20-1 and J is TRBJ2-1, with D possibly matching TRBD2 (6 bases). The CDR3 has 14 amino acids. CDR1 and CDR2 (germline): DFQATT, SNEGSKA (reference sequence). Between the trimmed V and J ends, which lost 3 bases and 8 bases, there was a span of 17 bases. The CDR3 nucleotides read TGCAGTGCTAGGGGGAGGACGGGGAGGTATGAGCAGTTCTTC. Translating gives CSARGRTGRYEQFF.

The sample holds a few counts of this clonotype. The chain combines TRBV5-1 with TRBJ2-7; TRBD1 aligns across 7 bases. Germline values: CDR1 SGHRS, CDR2 YFSETQ. The CDR3 covers 13 residues. The V segment lost 4 bases and the J segment 5 bases; nucleotides outside the gene matches: 6. CDR3 sequence (DNA): TGCGCCAGCAGCCATACAGGGGAACACGAGCAGTACTTC. It specifies CASSHTGEHEQYF.

This clonotype was recorded only once. The rearrangement joins TRBV7-8 to TRBJ2-1; D gene unclear. Trimming took 5 bases from V and 4 from J, leaving 9 bases between them. Per germline, CDR1 SGHVS and CDR2 FQNEAQ. The CDR3 totals 13 residues. CDR3 bases: TGTGCCAGCAGCCCCTTCGGGTACAATGAGCAGTTCTTC. This encodes CASSPFGYNEQFF.

V and J are TRBV5-6 and TRBJ2-7; D tentatively reads TRBD1 or TRBD2 (5 bases each). Germline V gives CDR1 SGHDT, CDR2 YYEEEE. CDR3 size: 14 residues. Deletions cut 6 bases from V and 2 bases from J, with 15 bases between. CDR3 DNA: TGTGCCAGCACCCCAGGGCACGGGGCCTACGAGCAGTACTTC. This translates into CASTPGHGAYEQYF.

Only a few counts were recorded for this clonotype. The chain carries TRBV7-2 and TRBJ1-5; 9 nucleotides line up with TRBD1. V shed 0 bases and J 3 bases; nucleotides not matched to a gene: 3. The CDR3 runs 16 residues. Per germline, CDR1 SGHTA and CDR2 FQGNSA. CDR3 sequence: CASSLATGGYNQPQHF. CDR3 nucleotides: TGTGCCAGCAGCTTAGCTACAGGGGGCTACAATCAGCCCCAGCATTTT.

This rearrangement joins TRBV7-2 to TRBJ2-7; D gene uncertain. The CDR3 is 11 residues long. V was clipped by 5 bases and J by 3 bases, with 5 bases between them. Germline loops: CDR1 SGHTA, CDR2 FQGNSA. CDR3 loop: CASSILYEQYF. For the CDR3, the DNA is TGTGCCAGCAGCATACTCTACGAGCAGTACTTC.

This clonotype was seen a few times. The rearrangement uses TRBV12-3 or TRBV12-4 and TRBJ2-5; 13 positions agree with TRBD2. The ends lost 6 bases at V and 5 bases at J; junction bases unmatched: 6. The CDR3 is made up of 15 amino acids. CDR3 DNA: TGTGCCAGCAGCCCGGGACTAGCGGGAATGGAGACCCAGTACTTC. As protein: CASSPGLAGMETQYF.

The V call is TRBV10-3, the J call TRBJ2-1; D remains unclear. The CDR3 has 11 residues. Germline lookup yields CDR1 ENHRY and CDR2 SYGVKD. The germline V and J ends were trimmed by 3 bases and 5 bases, with 2 bases remaining between them. CDR3 sequence (DNA): TGTGCCATCAGTGAAAACAATGAGCAGTTCTTC. Encoded protein: CAISENNEQFF.

The V call is TRBV20-1, the J call TRBJ2-5; no clear D. V dropped 5 bases and J dropped 0 bases, with 19 bases sitting between them. The germline gives CDR1 DFQATT, CDR2 SNEGSKA (reference sequence). This CDR3 has 16 amino acids. The CDR3 region is CSASIRAAPYQETQYF. In nucleotides, the CDR3 is TGCAGTGCTTCCATACGGGCCGCCCCGTACCAAGAGACCCAGTACTTC.

V and J are TRBV7-6 and TRBJ1-1; possibly TRBD1 for D (5 bases). The germline V gene encodes CDR1 SGHVS and CDR2 FNYEAQ. The CDR3 length is 15 residues. Between the trimmed V and J ends, which lost 5 bases and 5 bases, there was a span of 18 bases. CDR3 bases: TGTGCCAGCAGCCCGAATTATGGGGGTATGACTGAAGCTTTCTTT. The encoded protein is CASSPNYGGMTEAFF.

This clonotype was detected a few times. The chain links TRBV20-1 to TRBJ2-1; 14 bases line up with TRBD2. Trimming removed 3 bases from V and 6 bases from J; junction bases left unmatched: 7. There are 16 residues in the CDR3. Germline V gene sequence: CDR1 DFQATT, CDR2 SNEGSKA (reference sequence). The DNA for the CDR3 is TGCAGTGCTAGTCAACCGGGACTAGCGGGGGCCAATGAGCAGTTCTTC. As protein: CSASQPGLAGANEQFF.

This clonotype was counted only a few times. In this CDR3 the conserved last residue, phenylalanine or tryptophan, is missing, so a read error is likely. The gene calls are TRBV12-3 or TRBV12-4 and TRBJ2-6; D uncertain. The CDR3 has 12 residues. The ends were cut back, 8 bases at V and 4 bases at J, with 6 bases in the middle. For the CDR3, the DNA is TGTGCCAGCGGGGAAGGGGCCAACGTCCTGACTCTC. Protein sequence: CASGEGANVLTL.

The CDR3 is CASSLEWNEQFF. In DNA, the CDR3 is TGTGCCAGCAGCTTAGAGTGGAATGAGCAGTTCTTC. V gene TRBV7-9 combines with J gene TRBJ2-1; no definite D call. CDR3 length: 12 residues. V lost 1 base, J lost 7 bases, and 5 bases lay in between. Looked up from germline, CDR1 is SEHNR and CDR2 is FQNEAQ (reference sequence).

The chain couples TRBV15 to TRBJ2-3; no clear D. From germline, CDR1 is LNHNV and CDR2 YYDKDF (reference sequence). This CDR3 has 17 residues. The germline V and J ends were trimmed by 6 bases and 2 bases, with 21 bases remaining between them. CDR3 sequence: CATRVSSPDPDTDTQYF. Here the CDR3 DNA reads TGTGCCACCAGAGTTAGCAGCCCGGACCCGGACACAGATACGCAGTATTTT.

This clonotype was observed a few times. V is TRBV5-6 and J is TRBJ1-2, with no clear D. The V gene lost 4 bases and the J gene lost 2 bases, with 12 bases spanning the gap. The CDR3 consists of 14 residues. Germline-derived CDR1 and CDR2 are SGHDT and YYEEEE. CDR3: CASSRIEANYGYTF. CDR3 DNA sequence: TGTGCCAGCAGCCGGATAGAGGCGAACTATGGCTACACCTTC.

This clonotype was found a few times. This chain uses TRBV5-6 with TRBJ2-1; D remains unclear. Trimming pared 3 bases from V and 8 bases from J, leaving 12 bases between. CDR3 length equals 13 residues. Germline V gene lookup returns CDR1 SGHDT and CDR2 YYEEEE. The DNA for the CDR3 is TGTGCCAGCAGCTGGGCGGAGCGCTATGAGCAGTTCTTC. This codes for CASSWAERYEQFF.

This clonotype has a handful of counts. The chain recombines TRBV9 with TRBJ2-7; D is perhaps TRBD2 (6 bases). V lost 2 bases and J 10 bases, leaving 16 bases between the germline ends. CDR1 SGDLS and CDR2 YYNGEE come from the germline V gene. There are 13 residues in the CDR3. CDR3 coding DNA: TGTGCCAGCAGCGTTCGAGAAGGGGAGGAACAGTACTTC. This encodes CASSVREGEEQYF.

This clonotype was seen more than once but under ten times. The chain uses TRBV29-1 and TRBJ2-1; 10 positions agree with TRBD2. The CDR3 spans 14 residues. Germline V gene data show CDR1 as SQVTM and CDR2 as ANQGSEA. V shed 5 bases and J 9 bases; nucleotides not matched to a gene: 10. The CDR3 reads CSVSGTSDSAEQFF. In nucleotides, the CDR3 is TGCAGCGTTTCGGGGACTAGCGACTCCGCTGAGCAGTTCTTC.

The chain joins TRBV7-9 to TRBJ1-3; maybe TRBD1 (5 bases). Germline V lookup: CDR1 SEHNR, CDR2 FQNEAQ (reference sequence). The CDR3 has 13 residues. V gave up 11 bases and J gave up 2 bases, with 13 bases separating them. CDR3 protein: CAAPGEAGNTIYF. CDR3 in DNA: TGTGCCGCCCCGGGGGAGGCTGGAAACACCATATATTTT. The full variable domain, with the rest looked up from reference TRBV7-9 and TRBJ1-3, is DTGVSQNPRHKITKRGQNVTFRCDPISEHNRLYWYRQTLGQGPEFLTYFQNEAQLEKSRLLSDRFSAERPKGSFSTLEIQRTEQGDSAMYLCAAPGEAGNTIYFGEGSWLTVV.

The CDR3 sequence is CATSGTSDNEQFF. In DNA, the CDR3 is TGTGCCACCAGCGGAACTAGCGACAATGAGCAGTTCTTC. The chain couples TRBV15 to TRBJ2-1; 7 bases are a match to TRBD2. The germline gives CDR1 LNHNV, CDR2 YYDKDF (reference sequence). V lost 5 bases and J lost 5; bases outside the gene matches: 3. The CDR3 consists of 13 residues.

This clonotype was seen more than once but under ten times. This chain uses TRBV24-1 with TRBJ2-6; D possibly corresponds to TRBD2 (5 bases). V shed 3 bases and J shed 4 bases, with 12 bases lying between them. The CDR3 contains 16 residues. Germline CDR1 and CDR2: KGHDR and SFDVKD. In DNA form, the CDR3 reads TGTGCCACCAGTGATCGGACTGCTCTGGGGGCCAACGTCCTGACTTTC. This translates into CATSDRTALGANVLTF.